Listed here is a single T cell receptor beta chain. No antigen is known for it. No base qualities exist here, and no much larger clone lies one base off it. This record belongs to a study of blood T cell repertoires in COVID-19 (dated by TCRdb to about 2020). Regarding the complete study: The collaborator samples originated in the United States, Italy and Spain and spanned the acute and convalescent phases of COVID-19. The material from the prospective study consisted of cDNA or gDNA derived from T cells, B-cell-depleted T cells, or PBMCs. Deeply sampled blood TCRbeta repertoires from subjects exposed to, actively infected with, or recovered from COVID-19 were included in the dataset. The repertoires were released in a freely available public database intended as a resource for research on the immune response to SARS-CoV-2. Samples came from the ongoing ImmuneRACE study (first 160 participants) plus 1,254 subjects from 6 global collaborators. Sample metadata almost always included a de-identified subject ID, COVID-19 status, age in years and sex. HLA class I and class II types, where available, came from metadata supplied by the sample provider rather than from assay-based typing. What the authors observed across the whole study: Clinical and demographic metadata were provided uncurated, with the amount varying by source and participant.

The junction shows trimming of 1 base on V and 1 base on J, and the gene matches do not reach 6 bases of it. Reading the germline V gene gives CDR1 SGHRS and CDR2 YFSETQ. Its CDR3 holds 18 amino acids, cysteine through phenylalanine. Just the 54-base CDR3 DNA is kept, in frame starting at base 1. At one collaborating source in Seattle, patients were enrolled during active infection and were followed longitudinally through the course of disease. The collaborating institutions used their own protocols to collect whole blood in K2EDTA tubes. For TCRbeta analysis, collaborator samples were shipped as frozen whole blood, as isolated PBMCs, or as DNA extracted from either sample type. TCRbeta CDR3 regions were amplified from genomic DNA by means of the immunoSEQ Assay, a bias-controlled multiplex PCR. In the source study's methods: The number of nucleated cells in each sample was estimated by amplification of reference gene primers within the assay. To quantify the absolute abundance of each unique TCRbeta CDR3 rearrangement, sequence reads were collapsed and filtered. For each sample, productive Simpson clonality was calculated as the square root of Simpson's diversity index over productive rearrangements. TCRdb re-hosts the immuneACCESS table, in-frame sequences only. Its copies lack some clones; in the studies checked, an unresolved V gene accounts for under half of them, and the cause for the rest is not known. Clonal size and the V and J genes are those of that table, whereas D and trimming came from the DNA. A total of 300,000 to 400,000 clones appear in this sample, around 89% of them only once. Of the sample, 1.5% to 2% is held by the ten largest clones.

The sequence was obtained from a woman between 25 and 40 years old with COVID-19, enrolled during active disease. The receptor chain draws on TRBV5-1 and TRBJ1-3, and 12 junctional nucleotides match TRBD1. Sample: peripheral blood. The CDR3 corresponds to CASSLPGTGGSSGNTIYF. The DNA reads TGCGCCAGCAGCTTGCCCGGGACAGGGGGCTCTTCTGGAAACACCATATATTTT.